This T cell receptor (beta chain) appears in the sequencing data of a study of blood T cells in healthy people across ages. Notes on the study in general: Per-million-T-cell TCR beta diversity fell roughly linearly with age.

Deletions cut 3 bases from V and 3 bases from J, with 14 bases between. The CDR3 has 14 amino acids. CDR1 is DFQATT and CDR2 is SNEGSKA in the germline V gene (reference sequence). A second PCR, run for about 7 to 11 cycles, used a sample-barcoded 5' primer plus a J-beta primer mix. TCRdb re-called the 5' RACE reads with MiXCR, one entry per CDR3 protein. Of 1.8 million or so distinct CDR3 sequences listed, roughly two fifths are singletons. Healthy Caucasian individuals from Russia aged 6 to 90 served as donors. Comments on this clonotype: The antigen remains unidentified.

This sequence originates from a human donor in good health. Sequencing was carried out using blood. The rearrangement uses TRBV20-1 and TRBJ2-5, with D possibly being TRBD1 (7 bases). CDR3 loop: CSASLLRGEETQYF. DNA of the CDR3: TGCAGTGCTAGTTTGCTCAGGGGGGAAGAGACCCAGTACTTC.